The present T cell receptor beta chain was sequenced within a study of type 1 regulatory T cells. Overall study: T-allo10 is a Tr1-enriched, alloantigen-specific CD4 T cell product made in vitro.

The trim removed 6 bases at V and 1 base at J, leaving 10 bases unmatched. The germline V gene encodes CDR1 DFQATT and CDR2 SNEGSKA (reference sequence). The CDR3 covers 16 residues. TCRdb re-analysed the reads in MiXCR, keeping a single row per CDR3 protein. Of 25,000 or so distinct CDR3 sequences listed, roughly 45% are singletons. This clonotype appeared a few times. Its antigen is unknown. The chain employs TRBV20-1 and TRBJ2-3; TRBD2 matches 10 bases. This clonotype originated in a human donor in good health. The sequenced material came from cultured T cells, either the whole culture or a sorted T cell fraction (not recorded which). The CDR3, as DNA: TGCAGTGCCCCGGGGATCCTAGCGGGAGGCACAGATACGCAGTATTTT. It codes for CSAPGILAGGTDTQYF.